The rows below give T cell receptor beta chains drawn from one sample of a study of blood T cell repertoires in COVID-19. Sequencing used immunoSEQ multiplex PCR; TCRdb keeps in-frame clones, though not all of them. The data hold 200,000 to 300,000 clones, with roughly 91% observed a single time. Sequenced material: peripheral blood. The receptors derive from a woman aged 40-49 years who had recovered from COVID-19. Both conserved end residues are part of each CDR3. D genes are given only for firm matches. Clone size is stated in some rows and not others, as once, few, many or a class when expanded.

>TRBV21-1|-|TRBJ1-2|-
CASSKGKEPGHSPYGYTF
TGTGCCAGCAGCAAAGGAAAGGAACCGGGACATTCCCCTTATGGCTACACCTTC
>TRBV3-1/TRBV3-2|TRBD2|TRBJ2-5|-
CASSHPSGSPQETQYF
TGTGCCAGCAGCCACCCCAGCGGGAGCCCCCAAGAGACCCAGTACTTC
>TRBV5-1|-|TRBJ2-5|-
CASSPGGRQETQYF
TGCGCCAGCAGCCCAGGAGGGAGGCAAGAGACCCAGTACTTC
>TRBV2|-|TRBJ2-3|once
CASSGPADRTDTQYF
TGTGCCAGCAGTGGCCCAGCGGATCGCACAGATACGCAGTATTTT
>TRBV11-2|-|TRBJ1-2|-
CASSPGPNYGYTF
TGTGCCAGCAGCCCAGGCCCCAACTATGGCTACACCTTC
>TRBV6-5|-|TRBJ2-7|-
CASSYRPGVSYEQYF
TGTGCCAGCAGTTACCGGCCAGGGGTATCCTACGAGCAGTACTTC
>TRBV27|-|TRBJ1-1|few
CASRPGGPNTEAFF
TGTGCCAGCAGACCCGGGGGGCCGAACACTGAAGCTTTCTTT
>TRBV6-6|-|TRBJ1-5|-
CATSRQESQPQHF
TGTGCCACTTCAAGACAGGAGAGTCAGCCCCAGCATTTT
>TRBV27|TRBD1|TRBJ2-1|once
CASSTHHRGSSYNEQFF
TGTGCCAGCAGTACCCATCACAGGGGGAGCTCCTACAATGAGCAGTTCTTC
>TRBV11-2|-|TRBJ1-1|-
CASSPSGGGNTEAFF
TGTGCCAGCAGCCCAAGCGGCGGGGGTAACACTGAAGCTTTCTTT
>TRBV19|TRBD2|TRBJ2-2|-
CASMRLAANTGELFF
TGTGCCAGTATGAGACTAGCGGCTAACACCGGGGAGCTGTTTTTT
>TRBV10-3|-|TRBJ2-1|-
CAISGGEASEQFF
TGTGCCATCAGTGGGGGGGAGGCGTCTGAGCAGTTCTTC
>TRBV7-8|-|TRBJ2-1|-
CASGPTIEQFF
TGTGCCAGCGGCCCGACTATTGAGCAGTTCTTC
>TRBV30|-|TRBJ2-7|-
CAYRVWAASYEQYF
TGTGCCTACAGGGTTTGGGCAGCTTCCTACGAGCAGTACTTC
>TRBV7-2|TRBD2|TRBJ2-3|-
CASRPGLSTDTQYF
TGTGCCAGCCGTCCGGGACTAAGCACAGATACGCAGTATTTT
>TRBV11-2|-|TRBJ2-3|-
CASSLDQGWGRADTQYF
TGTGCCAGCAGCTTAGATCAGGGGTGGGGGCGAGCAGATACGCAGTATTTT
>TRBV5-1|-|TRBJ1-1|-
CASSPLGGGDTEAFF
TGCGCCAGCAGCCCCCTTGGTGGGGGGGACACTGAAGCTTTCTTT
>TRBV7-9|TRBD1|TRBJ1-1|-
CASKGPTRGSEAFF
TGTGCCAGCAAGGGGCCAACCAGGGGGTCTGAAGCTTTCTTT
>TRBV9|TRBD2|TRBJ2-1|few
CASSAPAGVTYNEQFF
TGTGCCAGCAGCGCACCAGCGGGAGTGACCTACAATGAGCAGTTCTTC
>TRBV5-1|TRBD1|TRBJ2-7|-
CASSLRTGGYEQYF
TGCGCCAGCAGCTTGCGGACAGGAGGCTACGAGCAGTACTTC
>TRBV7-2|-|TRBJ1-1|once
CASSPHGGANTEAFF
TGTGCCAGCAGCCCACATGGGGGGGCGAACACTGAAGCTTTCTTT
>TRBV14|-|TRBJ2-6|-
CASSQEAFSGANVLTF
TGTGCCAGCAGCCAAGAGGCCTTCTCTGGGGCCAACGTCCTGACTTTC
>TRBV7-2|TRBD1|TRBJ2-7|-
CASSPWTGGGEQYF
TGTGCCAGCAGCCCCTGGACAGGGGGGGGCGAGCAGTACTTC
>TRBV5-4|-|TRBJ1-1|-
CASTSQGMNTEAFF
TGTGCCAGCACCAGTCAGGGCATGAACACTGAAGCTTTCTTT
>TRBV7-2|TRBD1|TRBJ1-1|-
CASSQGGPTEAFF
TGTGCCAGCAGCCAGGGGGGACCCACTGAAGCTTTCTTT
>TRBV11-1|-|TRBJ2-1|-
CASSTTSIAYNEQFF
TGTGCCAGCAGCACCACTAGCATAGCCTACAATGAGCAGTTCTTC
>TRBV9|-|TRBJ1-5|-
CASSPGSGQPQHF
TGTGCCAGCAGCCCAGGGAGCGGGCAGCCCCAGCATTTT
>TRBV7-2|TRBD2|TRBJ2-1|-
CASSLVGLAVYNEQFF
TGTGCCAGCAGCTTAGTGGGACTAGCGGTTTACAATGAGCAGTTCTTC
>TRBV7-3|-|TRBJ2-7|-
CASSSGHSNYEQYF
TGTGCCAGCAGTTCGGGACACTCCAACTACGAGCAGTACTTC
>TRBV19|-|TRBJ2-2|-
CASSIYTGELFF
TGTGCCAGTAGTATCTACACCGGGGAGCTGTTTTTT
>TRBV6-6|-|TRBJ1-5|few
CASSPTRGNQPQHF
TGTGCCAGCAGTCCCACCCGGGGCAATCAGCCCCAGCATTTT
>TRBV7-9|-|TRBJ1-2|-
CASSPPDRNYGYTF
TGTGCCAGCAGCCCCCCCGACAGGAACTATGGCTACACCTTC
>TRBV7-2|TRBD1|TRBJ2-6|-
CASSPGQGKTGANVLTF
TGTGCCAGCAGCCCGGGACAGGGCAAGACTGGGGCCAACGTCCTGACTTTC
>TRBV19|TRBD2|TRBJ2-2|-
CASRGTSGYTGELFF
TGTGCCAGTAGGGGGACTAGCGGGTACACCGGGGAGCTGTTTTTT
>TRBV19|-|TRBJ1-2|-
CASSIVGGGIYGYTF
TGTGCCAGTAGTATAGTCGGGGGAGGGATATATGGCTACACCTTC
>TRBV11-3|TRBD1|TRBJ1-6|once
CASSPQGARDSPLHF
TGTGCCAGCAGCCCACAGGGGGCGCGGGATTCACCCCTCCACTTT
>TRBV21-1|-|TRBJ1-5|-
CASGQDNQPQHF
TGTGCCAGCGGGCAGGACAATCAGCCCCAGCATTTT
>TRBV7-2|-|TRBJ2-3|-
CASSPRTDTQYF
TGTGCCAGCAGCCCTCGCACAGATACGCAGTATTTT
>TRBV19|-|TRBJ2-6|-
CASSLGAGSSGANVLTF
TGTGCCAGTAGCCTGGGGGCAGGGAGCTCTGGGGCCAACGTCCTGACTTTC
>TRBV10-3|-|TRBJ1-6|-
CAIRREDSPLHF
TGTGCCATCAGAAGAGAGGATTCACCCCTCCACTTT
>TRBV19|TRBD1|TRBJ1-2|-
CASSTPGTGGGYTF
TGTGCCAGTAGTACCCCCGGGACAGGGGGGGGCTACACCTTC
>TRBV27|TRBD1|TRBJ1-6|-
CASRGGTAYNSPLHF
TGTGCCAGCAGGGGTGGGACAGCCTATAATTCACCCCTCCACTTT
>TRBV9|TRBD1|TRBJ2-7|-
CASSTPDRAEQYF
TGTGCCAGCAGCACCCCGGACAGGGCCGAGCAGTACTTC
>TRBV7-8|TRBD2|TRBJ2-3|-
CASSLGTSGSVVLDTQYF
TGTGCCAGCAGCCTGGGGACTAGCGGGAGTGTGGTACTGGATACGCAGTATTTT
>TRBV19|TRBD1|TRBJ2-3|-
CATRTGGWDTDTQYF
TGTGCCACCCGGACAGGGGGCTGGGACACAGATACGCAGTATTTT
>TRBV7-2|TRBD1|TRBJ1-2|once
CASSTRTGGQLGYTF
TGTGCCAGCAGCACACGGACAGGGGGCCAGTTGGGCTACACCTTC
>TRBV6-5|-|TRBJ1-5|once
CASRTGGRNQPQHF
TGTGCCAGCAGGACCGGGGGTCGCAATCAGCCCCAGCATTTT
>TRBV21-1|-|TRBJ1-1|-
CASSKGRGLVGEAFF
TGTGCCAGCAGCAAAGGAAGGGGGTTAGTTGGTGAAGCTTTCTTT
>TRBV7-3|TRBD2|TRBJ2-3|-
CASSFLAGRTDTQYF
TGTGCCAGCAGCTTCTTAGCGGGACGCACAGATACGCAGTATTTT
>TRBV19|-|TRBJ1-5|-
CASSIDPAGQPQHF
TGTGCCAGTAGTATAGACCCGGCGGGTCAGCCCCAGCATTTT
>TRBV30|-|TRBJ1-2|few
CAWTTWGGGYTF
TGTGCCTGGACCACCTGGGGGGGTGGCTACACCTTC